A single sample gave rise to the 29 T cell receptor beta chains below, sequenced in a study of technical replicates of blood from a few donors. The table came from immunoSEQ multiplex PCR; TCRdb's copy has only in-frame clones and leaves some out. The profile shows tens of thousands of clones, 93% of them singletons. Sequencing was carried out using T cells isolated from PBMCs. These receptors all stem from a human donor in good health.

J is TRBJ1-1 and V is TRBV2, with D unresolved. Germline loops: CDR1 SNHLY, CDR2 FYNNEI. The V gene lost 8 bases and the J gene lost 1 base, with 8 bases spanning the gap. The CDR3 totals 12 residues. The DNA for the CDR3 is TGTGCCAGCCACGGCGGGAACACTGAAGCTTTCTTT. It specifies CASHGGNTEAFF.

V and J are TRBV5-1 and TRBJ2-1, with unresolved D. The germline V and J ends were trimmed by 0 bases and 8 bases, with 9 bases remaining between them. CDR3 length: 13 amino acids. CDR1 and CDR2 from the germline V gene are SGHRS and YFSETQ. CDR3 coding DNA: TGCGCCAGCAGCTTGGGTTCACGGGATGAGCAGTTCTTC. It is translated as CASSLGSRDEQFF.

The CDR3 bases are TGCGCCAGCAGCCCACAACAGGGGAAAAGCTCTGGGGCCAACGTCCTGACTTTC. Encoded protein: CASSPQQGKSSGANVLTF. The chain joins TRBV4-1 to TRBJ2-6; 7 bases agree with TRBD1. Germline V gene lookup returns CDR1 MGHRA and CDR2 YSYEKL. Trimming took 4 bases from V and 0 from J; bases not matched to a gene: 9. The CDR3 length is 18 residues.

The V gene is TRBV2, the J gene TRBJ2-3; D unresolved. Looked up from germline, CDR1 is SNHLY and CDR2 is FYNNEI. The V end was cut by 6 bases, the J end by 2 bases, with 9 bases between. The CDR3 is made up of 13 amino acids. CDR3 loop: CASRATVTDTQYF. The CDR3 DNA is TGTGCCAGCAGGGCCACAGTCACAGATACGCAGTATTTT.

This rearrangement joins TRBV30 to TRBJ2-5; 10 bases line up with TRBD2. V lost 0 bases, J lost 5 bases, and 6 bases stayed unmatched. Germline assignment: CDR1 GTSNPN and CDR2 SVGIG (reference sequence). The length of the CDR3 is 15 residues. The CDR3 nucleotides read TGTGCCTGGAGTGTACCCAGCGGGGGGGATGAGACCCAGTACTTC. Its protein is CAWSVPSGGDETQYF.

The chain links TRBV27 to TRBJ1-1; 11 bases align to TRBD1. The CDR3 totals 15 residues. Trimming took 5 bases from V and 4 from J; bases not matched to a gene: 6. From germline, CDR1 is MNHEY and CDR2 SMNVEV (reference sequence). CDR3 nucleotides: TGTGCCAGCAGTCCTGGGACAGGGGGACTCACTGAAGCTTTCTTT. Amino acid sequence: CASSPGTGGLTEAFF.

The V gene is TRBV30, the J gene TRBJ1-2; 9 bases align to TRBD1. Trimming took 8 bases from V and 2 from J; bases not matched to a gene: 6. Germline CDR1 and CDR2: GTSNPN and SVGIG (reference sequence). The CDR3 spans 13 residues. The CDR3 reads CAGMGQGNYGYTF. The CDR3 region has the DNA TGTGCCGGGATGGGACAGGGAAACTATGGCTACACCTTC.

This chain connects TRBV18 to TRBJ1-2; 8 bases match TRBD1. The V segment lost 6 bases and the J segment 4 bases; nucleotides outside the gene matches: 13. The CDR3 has 16 amino acids. Germline CDR1 and CDR2: KGHSH and LQKENI. The CDR3 sequence: CASSPGNGQGLYGYTF. The CDR3 nucleotides are TGTGCCAGCTCTCCTGGGAACGGACAGGGACTCTATGGCTACACCTTC.

The gene calls are TRBV5-1 and TRBJ1-2; no definite D call. Trimming pared 0 bases from V and 5 bases from J, leaving 8 bases between. This CDR3 region has 13 residues. Germline V gene data show CDR1 as SGHRS and CDR2 as YFSETQ. The CDR3 bases are TGCGCCAGCAGCTTGGAGGTCGGGTATGGCTACACCTTC. Its protein is CASSLEVGYGYTF.

The chain employs TRBV15 and TRBJ2-1; D ambiguous. The ends were cut back, 0 bases at V and 6 bases at J, with 12 bases in the middle. This CDR3 contains 15 residues. Germline CDR1 is LNHNV and CDR2 is YYDKDF (reference sequence). DNA of the CDR3: TGTGCCACCAGCAGAGATACCCGAGCAATCAATGAGCAGTTCTTC. Translating gives CATSRDTRAINEQFF.

The gene calls are TRBV10-1 and TRBJ1-1; 8 nucleotides align to TRBD1. Trimming at V came to 5 bases and at J to 4 bases, leaving 9 bases not matched to a gene. The CDR3 runs to 15 residues. Germline values: CDR1 WNHNN, CDR2 SYGVQD (reference sequence). CDR3 sequence: CASSPAGQGFTEAFF. The CDR3 DNA is TGCGCCAGCAGTCCCGCCGGACAGGGTTTCACTGAAGCTTTCTTT.

The J gene is TRBJ2-1, the V gene TRBV12-2; the D call in the table, TRBD2, was not verified against the DNA. TRBV12-2 is termed a pseudogene. This CDR3 spans 14 amino acids. CDR3 protein: CASRFLFLRLEQFF. The CDR3 DNA reads TGTGCAAGTCGCTTCTTATTCCTGAGGCTTGAGCAGTTCTTC.

This clone was seen only once. The V gene is TRBV29-1, the J gene TRBJ1-4; possibly TRBD1 for D (5 bases). The length of the CDR3 is 12 residues. Germline CDR1 is SQVTM and CDR2 is ANQGSEA. V dropped 3 bases and J dropped 11 bases, with 13 bases sitting between them. CDR3 nucleotide sequence: TGCAGCGTTGATATTAGGGAGGGGAAACTGTTTTTT. It is translated as CSVDIREGKLFF.

The genes are TRBV6-5 and TRBJ1-1; perhaps TRBD1 as D (6 bases). This CDR3 is built from 14 residues. V lost 2 bases and J 4 bases, leaving 11 bases between the germline ends. Per germline, CDR1 MNHEY and CDR2 SVGAGI. CDR3 protein: CASSYSRGTTEAFF. Here the CDR3 DNA reads TGTGCCAGCAGTTACAGCAGGGGTACCACTGAAGCTTTCTTT.

The chain couples TRBV7-9 to TRBJ2-7, with D perhaps TRBD1 (6 bases). Trimming stripped 3 bases from V and 3 bases from J, with 15 bases between. Per the germline V gene, CDR1 is SEHNR and CDR2 is FQNEAQ (reference sequence). The CDR3 is 15 amino acids. CDR3 DNA sequence: TGTGCCAGCAGCTTTGTCGGACAGTACAACTACGAGCAGTACTTC. Its protein product is CASSFVGQYNYEQYF.

The genes are TRBV6-6 and TRBJ1-2, with D tentatively TRBD1 (5 bases). Germline CDR1 is MNHNY and CDR2 is SVGAGI (reference sequence). The V and J ends lost 0 bases and 1 base respectively, with 12 bases between them. The CDR3 extends over 16 amino acids. The CDR3 here is CASSYSSGGGNYGYTF. The CDR3 nucleotides read TGTGCCAGCAGTTACTCTTCGGGGGGAGGTAACTATGGCTACACCTTC.

This clone was counted between two and nine times. This chain connects TRBV2 to TRBJ1-1, with TRBD1 matching 8 bases. CDR1 is SNHLY and CDR2 is FYNNEI in the germline V gene. The V gene end was trimmed by 4 bases and the J gene end by 5 bases; junction bases not matched to a gene: 3. This CDR3 spans 13 amino acids. CDR3 DNA: TGTGCCAGCAGTGGGGACAGGATGACTGAAGCTTTCTTT. Protein sequence: CASSGDRMTEAFF.

The chain is built from TRBV29-1 and TRBJ2-1, with 7 bases identical to TRBD1. Trimming removed 1 base from V and 7 bases from J; junction bases left unmatched: 16. The CDR3 sequence is 17 residues long. Per germline, CDR1 SQVTM and CDR2 ANQGSEA. This CDR3 is CSVEGVQGISTGNEQFF. In DNA form, the CDR3 reads TGCAGCGTTGAAGGGGTACAGGGGATATCTACGGGTAATGAGCAGTTCTTC.

The chain employs TRBV19 and TRBJ1-2; D might be TRBD1 (5 bases). This CDR3 has 13 residues. Germline CDR1 is LNHDA and CDR2 is SQIVND (reference sequence). Trimming pared 10 bases from V and 10 bases from J, leaving 22 bases between. CDR3 in amino acids: CATSDSLSPNYTF. The DNA for the CDR3 is TGTGCCACCAGTGACAGCTTGTCCCCTAACTACACCTTC.

The chain links TRBV10-1 to TRBJ2-1; 9 bases line up with TRBD2. The trim removed 5 bases at V and 7 bases at J, leaving 12 bases unmatched. The CDR3 has 16 residues. Looked up from germline, CDR1 is WNHNN and CDR2 is SYGVQD (reference sequence). The CDR3 sequence: CASSTQAGGLGNEQFF. The CDR3 DNA reads as TGCGCCAGCAGTACCCAAGCGGGGGGCTTGGGGAATGAGCAGTTCTTC.

V gene TRBV5-1 combines with J gene TRBJ2-5; weak D call: TRBD2 (5 bases). V was shortened by 0 bases and J by 5 bases, with 17 bases between the two germline ends. CDR1 and CDR2 from the germline V gene are SGHRS and YFSETQ. The length of the CDR3 is 16 residues. The CDR3 spells CASSLGDDTTGETQYF. CDR3 DNA sequence: TGCGCCAGCAGCTTGGGCGATGACACCACGGGGGAGACCCAGTACTTC.

This clone turned up a few times. The rearrangement uses TRBV5-1 and TRBJ1-6; D is unclear. Germline V gene sequence: CDR1 SGHRS, CDR2 YFSETQ. This CDR3 comprises 14 residues. The V and J ends lost 1 base and 6 bases respectively, with 8 bases between them. The CDR3 is CASSLTVFNSPLHF. Written as DNA, the CDR3 is TGCGCCAGCAGCTTGACAGTCTTTAATTCACCCCTCCACTTT.

V is TRBV5-8 and J is TRBJ1-4, with 9 bases lining up with TRBD1. The CDR3 is 15 amino acids. CDR1 and CDR2 (germline): SGHTS, YDEGEE. Trimming cost V 2 bases and J 7 bases; bases outside gene matches: 6. CDR3 sequence (DNA): TGTGCCAGCAGCTTATCCGGGACAGGGAGTGAAAAACTGTTTTTT. Translated, it gives CASSLSGTGSEKLFF.

The CDR3 reads CASSEVSWAGDQPQHF. The DNA of the CDR3 is TGTGCCAGCAGTGAAGTAAGCTGGGCAGGGGATCAGCCCCAGCATTTT. The chain has TRBV6-1 and TRBJ1-5; D perhaps matches TRBD1 (6 bases). V gave up 1 base and J gave up 5 bases, with 15 bases separating them. This CDR3 region has 16 residues. The germline CDR1 and CDR2 sequences are MNHNS and SASEGT.

This clone was detected only a few times. This rearrangement joins TRBV16 to TRBJ1-5; D not resolved. CDR1 is KGHSY, CDR2 FQNENV, per germline. This CDR3 region has 14 residues. The V end lost 4 bases, the J end lost 6 bases, and 13 bases lay between the germline ends. The chain's CDR3 is CASSPQRVRQPQHF. Written as DNA, the CDR3 is TGTGCCAGCAGCCCTCAGAGGGTACGTCAGCCCCAGCATTTT.

This clone has just one count. CDR3 bases: TGTGCCAGCAGCATGGGACTAGCGCAAGATACGCAGTATTTT. As protein: CASSMGLAQDTQYF. The gene calls are TRBV9 and TRBJ2-3; 10 bases are a match to TRBD2. CDR1 and CDR2 (germline): SGDLS, YYNGEE. Trimming took 4 bases from V and 5 from J; bases not matched to a gene: 4. This CDR3 is built from 14 residues.

V gene TRBV6-5 combines with J gene TRBJ2-7; D perhaps matches TRBD2 (6 bases). The CDR3 sequence is 15 residues long. V was pared by 3 bases and J by 2 bases, with 14 bases between. Germline loops: CDR1 MNHEY, CDR2 SVGAGI. In DNA, the CDR3 is TGTGCCAGCAGTTATTTTAGCGGACAAGCCTACGAGCAGTACTTC. Translation gives CASSYFSGQAYEQYF.

This chain uses TRBV2 with TRBJ1-2, with a tentative D call TRBD1 (5 bases). The germline gives CDR1 SNHLY, CDR2 FYNNEI. The CDR3 totals 12 residues. V was shortened by 1 base and J by 10 bases, with 10 bases between the two germline ends. In DNA, the CDR3 is TGTGCCAGCAGTGAAGAGGGCAGGGTCTACACCTTC. Residues: CASSEEGRVYTF.

The rearrangement joins TRBV10-3 to TRBJ1-5; 8 bases are shared with TRBD1. This CDR3 is 15 amino acids long. Germline assignment: CDR1 ENHRY and CDR2 SYGVKD. The trim removed 5 bases at V and 5 bases at J, leaving 8 bases unmatched. As DNA, the CDR3 is TGTGCCATCAGTAATTCCGACAGGGGATATCAGCCCCAGCATTTT. Translation: CAISNSDRGYQPQHF.